A single sample gave rise to the 21 T cell receptor beta chains below, sequenced in a study of T-cell reconstitution after alpha-beta-depleted transplantation in children. Unique molecular identifiers tagged the TCRbeta library. TCRdb re-analysed the PCR reads in MiXCR, keeping a single row per CDR3 protein. The sample lists about 260,000 distinct CDR3 sequences, under 9.5% occurring once. Sequenced here: PBMCs, mostly from graft donor cells, sampled 180 days after TCRalphabeta/CD19-depleted stem cell transplant. The receptors were sampled from a male patient between 10 and 17 years old who had a stem cell transplant for acute lymphoblastic leukemia, so the T cells may come from the graft donor.

Remarks on this clonotype: Since a much larger clone is just one base distant, this may be a read error. The chain couples TRBV7-9 to TRBJ2-1, with 8 bases that match TRBD2. Germline assignment: CDR1 SEHNR and CDR2 FQNEAQ (reference sequence). This CDR3 region has 14 residues. The CDR3 is CPSSLAGPYNEQFF. In nucleotides, the CDR3 is TGTCCCAGCAGCTTAGCGGGGCCCTACAATGAGCAGTTCTTC.

This clonotype was detected ten times or more. V is TRBV28 and J is TRBJ2-2; maybe TRBD2 (5 bases). The CDR3 totals 14 residues. V was shortened by 1 base and J by 8 bases, with 11 bases between the two germline ends. The germline CDR1 and CDR2 sequences are MDHEN and SYDVKM. CDR3 nucleotides: TGTGCCAGCAGTTTATTAGCCTGGAGGGGGGAGCTGTTTTTT. Translation: CASSLLAWRGELFF.

The chain carries TRBV5-6 and TRBJ1-6; D unclear. CDR3 length equals 16 residues. V shed 1 base and J shed 7 bases, with 15 bases lying between them. Germline V gene lookup returns CDR1 SGHDT and CDR2 YYEEEE. The CDR3 loop reads CASSLSGIRGNSPLHF. Here the CDR3 DNA reads TGTGCCAGCAGCTTGTCCGGGATCCGCGGCAATTCACCCCTCCACTTT.

There are many counts of this clonotype. One end of the junction fails to match germline, which may point to a read error. This rearrangement joins TRBV6-5 to TRBJ2-7, with 7 bases fitting TRBD1. This CDR3 is built from 12 residues. Per the germline V gene, CDR1 is MNHEY and CDR2 is SVGAGI. CDR3 residues: CASSRQGYEQYF. CDR3 nucleotides: TGCGCCAGCAGCCGACAGGGTTACGAGCAGTACTTC.

A word on this clonotype: A read error is possible here, since a much larger clone lies one base away. The chain couples TRBV14 to TRBJ2-5; D ambiguous. This CDR3 comprises 15 residues. Deletions cut 4 bases from V and 0 bases from J, with 12 bases between. The germline V gene has CDR1 SGHDN and CDR2 FVKESK. CDR3 coding DNA: TGTGCCAGCAGCCGCGTAACGGCGTACCAAGAGACCCAGTACTTC. Protein sequence: CASSRVTAYQETQYF.

This clonotype was recorded at least ten times. The V and J genes are TRBV7-3 and TRBJ2-2; TRBD1 matches 9 bases. The CDR3 has 15 amino acids. Per germline, CDR1 SGHTA and CDR2 FQGTGA. The V gene end was trimmed by 5 bases and the J gene end by 2 bases; junction bases not matched to a gene: 3. CDR3 DNA: TGTGCCAGCAGCCCAACAGGGGGCAACACCGGGGAGCTGTTTTTT. Translation: CASSPTGGNTGELFF. Based on the CDR3 plus reference TRBV7-3 and TRBJ2-2, the full variable domain is GAGVSQTPSNKVTEKGKYVELRCDPISGHTALYWYRQSLGQGPEFLIYFQGTGAADDSGLPNDRFFAVRPEGSVSTLKIQRTERGDSAVYLCASSPTGGNTGELFFGEGSRLTVL.

This clonotype was detected many times. CDR3 DNA: TGTGCCAGCAGTGACTATTCGGGCCTTAACTATGGCTACACCTTC. Protein: CASSDYSGLNYGYTF. This chain joins TRBV2 and TRBJ1-2, with no clear D. The CDR3 totals 15 residues. Trimming took off 3 bases at V and 1 base at J, with 12 bases between the two ends. CDR1 is SNHLY, CDR2 FYNNEI, per germline. Looking up the rest from reference TRBV2 and TRBJ1-2 gives the full variable domain: EPEVTQTPSHQVTQMGQEVILRCVPISNHLYFYWYRQILGQKVEFLVSFYNNEISEKSEIFDDQFSVERPDGSNFTLKIRSTKLEDSAMYFCASSDYSGLNYGYTFGSGTRLTVV.

In this sample, this clonotype turned up many times. The V call is TRBV9, the J call TRBJ2-5; 7 nucleotides match TRBD2. V lost 4 bases to trimming and J lost 5 bases; unmatched junction nucleotides: 14. CDR1 SGDLS and CDR2 YYNGEE come from the germline V gene. The CDR3 contains 16 residues. The CDR3 DNA reads TGTGCCAGCAGCCCCGGGACTACCCCGCGCCGGGAGACCCAGTACTTC. This translates into CASSPGTTPRRETQYF.

This clonotype was found many times. The V call is TRBV12-3 or TRBV12-4, the J call TRBJ2-2; tentatively, D is TRBD1 (5 bases). The CDR3 contains 20 residues. V lost 5 bases and J 0 bases, leaving 25 bases between the germline ends. The CDR3 sequence: CASSPPGEQVQPSNTGELFF. CDR3 coding DNA: TGTGCCAGCAGTCCTCCTGGGGAACAGGTCCAACCTTCGAACACCGGGGAGCTGTTTTTT.

This clonotype was seen at least ten times. CDR3 nucleotides: TGTGCCAGCAGCTTTCTAGCGAGAAGCACAGATACGCAGTATTTT. Translating it yields CASSFLARSTDTQYF. The V gene is TRBV7-9, the J gene TRBJ2-3; TRBD2 might be the D (6 bases). V dropped 3 bases and J dropped 0 bases, with 10 bases sitting between them. Germline CDR1 reads SEHNR; CDR2 reads FQNEAQ (reference sequence). The CDR3 length is 15 residues. Based on the CDR3 plus reference TRBV7-9 and TRBJ2-3, the full variable domain is DTGVSQNPRHKITKRGQNVTFRCDPISEHNRLYWYRQTLGQGPEFLTYFQNEAQLEKSRLLSDRFSAERPKGSFSTLEIQRTEQGDSAMYLCASSFLARSTDTQYFGPGTRLTVL.

This clonotype occurred many times. This chain connects TRBV9 to TRBJ2-2; the match to TRBD2 covers 7 bases. Germline trimming cut 4 bases from V and 0 bases from J; bases unmatched to any gene: 9. The germline CDR1 and CDR2 sequences are SGDLS and YYNGEE. This CDR3 has 17 residues. The CDR3 coding sequence is TGTGCCAGCAGCTCTCTTATGGGGGGGTCGAACACCGGGGAGCTGTTTTTT. As protein: CASSSLMGGSNTGELFF.

At least ten counts were recorded for this clonotype. CDR3 sequence: CASSRPLGGQVLPRGNEQFF. CDR3 bases: TGTGCCAGCAGCCGACCTTTGGGCGGTCAGGTCCTACCCCGAGGCAATGAGCAGTTCTTC. The chain joins TRBV11-2 to TRBJ2-1, with D uncertain. The CDR3 runs to 20 residues. Trimming removed 5 bases from V and 6 bases from J, with 32 bases in between. Germline assignment: CDR1 SGHAT and CDR2 FQNNGV.

The CDR3 sequence: CASSPLTGGTPLHF. CDR3 sequence (DNA): TGTGCCAGCTCACCTCTGACAGGCGGAACACCCCTCCACTTT. V usage is TRBV18 and J usage is TRBJ1-6; D is possibly TRBD1 (6 bases). Looked up from germline, CDR1 is KGHSH and CDR2 is LQKENI. The CDR3 extends over 14 amino acids. V lost 3 bases and J 11 bases, leaving 14 bases between the germline ends.

This clonotype was seen ten or more times. The chain couples TRBV5-5 to TRBJ2-7; D may be TRBD1 or TRBD2 (5 bases each). The germline V gene has CDR1 SGHKS and CDR2 YYEKEE (reference sequence). V was shortened by 6 bases and J by 0 bases, with 16 bases between the two germline ends. The CDR3 is 15 amino acids. CDR3 DNA sequence: TGTGCCAGCACCTTAGGGGACCCGATCTCCTACGAGCAGTACTTC. Protein sequence: CASTLGDPISYEQYF.

This clonotype has ten or more counts. The chain uses TRBV15 and TRBJ2-3; D might be TRBD2 (7 bases). CDR1 and CDR2 from the germline V gene are LNHNV and YYDKDF (reference sequence). This CDR3 has 17 amino acids. V gave up 1 base and J gave up 5 bases, with 19 bases separating them. CDR3 bases: TGTGCCACCAGCAGAGGTCCTCGGGGGGCCCGTATAGATACGCAGTATTTT. This sequence encodes CATSRGPRGARIDTQYF. The complete variable domain, with remaining parts taken from reference TRBV15 and TRBJ2-3, reads DAMVIQNPRYQVTQFGKPVTLSCSQTLNHNVMYWYQQKSSQAPKLLFHYYDKDFNNEADTPDNFQSRRPNTSFCFLDIRSPGLGDTAMYLCATSRGPRGARIDTQYFGPGTRLTVL.

This clonotype was counted ten times or more. V is TRBV6-5 and J is TRBJ1-1; D possibly corresponds to TRBD1 (5 bases). The germline V gene has CDR1 MNHEY and CDR2 SVGAGI. V lost 0 bases and J lost 2, with 16 bases in between. There are 17 residues in the CDR3. The CDR3 coding sequence is TGTGCCAGCAGTTACTCCAGGCAGGGAACAGGTAACACTGAAGCTTTCTTT. Translating it yields CASSYSRQGTGNTEAFF.

This clonotype appeared many times. J is TRBJ2-4 and V is TRBV6-5; D perhaps matches TRBD1 (5 bases). The V end lost 4 bases, the J end lost 6 bases, and 13 bases lay between the germline ends. Germline-derived CDR1 and CDR2 are MNHEY and SVGAGI. The CDR3 spans 14 residues. The CDR3 region is CASSSSGKGNIQYF. The CDR3 nucleotides are TGTGCCAGCAGTTCGTCAGGGAAGGGAAACATTCAGTACTTC.

This clonotype was recorded many times. The chain uses TRBV12-3 or TRBV12-4 and TRBJ2-4; the match to TRBD2 covers 7 bases. CDR3 length: 15 amino acids. The V and J ends lost 7 bases and 3 bases, in that order; junction bases with no gene match: 9. The CDR3 DNA follows: TGTGCCAGCACCCTTGGGAGGGTGGGCAAAAACATTCAGTACTTC. It is translated as CASTLGRVGKNIQYF.

This clonotype was detected ten times or more. V gene TRBV7-2 combines with J gene TRBJ2-3; the match to TRBD2 covers 10 bases. Germline V gives CDR1 SGHTA, CDR2 FQGNSA. The V segment lost 4 bases and the J segment 3 bases; nucleotides outside the gene matches: 7. This CDR3 has 16 residues. The CDR3 DNA is TGTGCCAGCAGCTCCCCCACTAGCGGGAAAACAGATACGCAGTATTTT. Residues: CASSSPTSGKTDTQYF.

This clonotype appeared many times. The rearrangement links TRBV5-1 to TRBJ1-2; D gene unclear. V lost 3 bases and J 9 bases, leaving 9 bases between the germline ends. CDR3 length: 11 amino acids. Germline V gene lookup returns CDR1 SGHRS and CDR2 YFSETQ. In nucleotides, the CDR3 is TGCGCCAGCAGCTCTGGCGGGAGCTACACCTTC. Residues: CASSSGGSYTF.

This clonotype was detected a few times. The chain has TRBV27 and TRBJ2-1, with TRBD1 identical over 7 bases. The V and J ends lost 5 bases and 7 bases, in that order; junction bases with no gene match: 8. The CDR3 loop spans 14 amino acids. Germline assignment: CDR1 MNHEY and CDR2 SMNVEV (reference sequence). The CDR3 bases are TGTGCCAGCAGTCCCCGGCAGGGGGTAAATGAGCAGTTCTTC. Protein product: CASSPRQGVNEQFF.